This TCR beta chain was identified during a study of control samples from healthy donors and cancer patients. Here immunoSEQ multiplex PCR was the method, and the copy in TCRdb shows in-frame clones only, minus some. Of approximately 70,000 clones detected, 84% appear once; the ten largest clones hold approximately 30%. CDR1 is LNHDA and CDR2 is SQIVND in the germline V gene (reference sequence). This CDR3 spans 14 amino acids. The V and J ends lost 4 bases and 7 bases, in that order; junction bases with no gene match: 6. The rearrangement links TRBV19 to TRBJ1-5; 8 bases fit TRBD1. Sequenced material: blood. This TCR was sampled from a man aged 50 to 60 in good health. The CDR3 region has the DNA TGTGCCAGTAGTACGAGACAGGGGACACAGCCCCAGCATTTT. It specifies CASSTRQGTQPQHF. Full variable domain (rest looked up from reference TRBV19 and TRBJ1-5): DGGITQSPKYLFRKEGQNVTLSCEQNLNHDAMYWYRQDPGQGLRLIYYSQIVNDFQKGDIAEGYSVSREKKESFPLTVTSAQKNPTAFYLCASSTRQGTQPQHFGDGTRLSIL.